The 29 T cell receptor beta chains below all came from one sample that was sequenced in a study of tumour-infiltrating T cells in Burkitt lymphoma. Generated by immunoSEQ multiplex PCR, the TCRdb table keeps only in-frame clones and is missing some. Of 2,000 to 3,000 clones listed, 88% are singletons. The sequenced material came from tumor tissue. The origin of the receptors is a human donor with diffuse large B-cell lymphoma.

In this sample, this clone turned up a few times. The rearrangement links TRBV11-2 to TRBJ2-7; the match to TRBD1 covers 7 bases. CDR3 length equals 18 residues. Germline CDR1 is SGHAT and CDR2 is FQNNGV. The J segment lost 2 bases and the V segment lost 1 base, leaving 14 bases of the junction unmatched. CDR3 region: CASSLAPEDRVSPYEQYF. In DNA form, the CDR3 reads TGTGCCAGCAGCTTAGCGCCCGAAGACAGGGTATCTCCCTACGAGCAGTACTTC.

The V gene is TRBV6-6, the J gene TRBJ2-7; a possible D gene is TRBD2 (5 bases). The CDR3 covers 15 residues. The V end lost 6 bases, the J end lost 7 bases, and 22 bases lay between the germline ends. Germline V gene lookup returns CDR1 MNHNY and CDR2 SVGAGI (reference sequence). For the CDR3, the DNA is TGTGCCAGCAGCACTCCAAGTACCCGGACGGGGGAGCAGTACTTC. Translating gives CASSTPSTRTGEQYF.

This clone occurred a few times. This chain's CDR3 is CASSQARHSYEQYF. The CDR3 nucleotides read TGCGCCAGCAGCCAAGCACGGCACTCCTACGAGCAGTACTTC. The V and J genes are TRBV4-1 and TRBJ2-7; D is ambiguous. The germline CDR1 and CDR2 sequences are MGHRA and YSYEKL. Trimming shortened V by 1 base and J by 0 bases, and 7 bases separated the two germline ends. This CDR3 is 14 amino acids long.

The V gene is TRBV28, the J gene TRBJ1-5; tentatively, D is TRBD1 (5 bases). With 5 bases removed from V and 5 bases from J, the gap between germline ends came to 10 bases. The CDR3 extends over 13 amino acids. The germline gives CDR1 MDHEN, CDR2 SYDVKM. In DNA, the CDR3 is TGTGCCAGCAGTACGACAGAGGATCAGCCCCAGCATTTT. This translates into CASSTTEDQPQHF.

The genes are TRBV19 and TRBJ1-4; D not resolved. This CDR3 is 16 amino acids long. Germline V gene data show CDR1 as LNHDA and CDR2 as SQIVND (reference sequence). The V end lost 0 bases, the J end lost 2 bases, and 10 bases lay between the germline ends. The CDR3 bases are TGTGCCAGTAGTATAGAGGCCGCCAGGACTAATGAAAAACTGTTTTTT. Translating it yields CASSIEAARTNEKLFF.

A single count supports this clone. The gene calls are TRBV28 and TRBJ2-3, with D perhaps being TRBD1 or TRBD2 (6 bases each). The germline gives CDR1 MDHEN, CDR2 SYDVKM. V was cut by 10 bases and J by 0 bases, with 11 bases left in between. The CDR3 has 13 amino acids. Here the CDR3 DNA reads TGTGCCACCGGGGGCGGTAGCACAGATACGCAGTATTTT. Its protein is CATGGGSTDTQYF.

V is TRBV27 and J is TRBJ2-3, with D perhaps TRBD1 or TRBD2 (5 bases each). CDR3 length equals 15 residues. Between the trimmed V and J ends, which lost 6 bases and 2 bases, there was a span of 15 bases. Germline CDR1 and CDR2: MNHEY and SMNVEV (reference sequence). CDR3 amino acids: CASSPGTVHTDTQYF. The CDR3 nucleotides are TGTGCCAGCAGCCCCGGGACGGTTCACACAGATACGCAGTATTTT.

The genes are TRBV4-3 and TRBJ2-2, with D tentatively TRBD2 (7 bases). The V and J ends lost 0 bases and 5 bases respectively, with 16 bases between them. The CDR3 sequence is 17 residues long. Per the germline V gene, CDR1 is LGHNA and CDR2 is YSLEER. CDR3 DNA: TGCGCCAGCAGCCAAGACGTTGCGGGGGCTCGTACCGGGGAGCTGTTTTTT. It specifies CASSQDVAGARTGELFF.

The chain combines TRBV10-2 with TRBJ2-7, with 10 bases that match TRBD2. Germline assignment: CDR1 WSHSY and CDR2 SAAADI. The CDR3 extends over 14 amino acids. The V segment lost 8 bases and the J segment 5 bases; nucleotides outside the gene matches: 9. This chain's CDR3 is CASLLEGTSDEQYF. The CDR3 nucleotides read TGCGCCAGCCTCTTAGAGGGGACTAGCGACGAGCAGTACTTC.

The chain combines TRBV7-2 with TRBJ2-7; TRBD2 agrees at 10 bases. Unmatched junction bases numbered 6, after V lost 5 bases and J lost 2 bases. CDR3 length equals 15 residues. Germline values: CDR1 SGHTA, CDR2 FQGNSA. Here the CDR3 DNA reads TGTGCCAGCAGCCCTCAAGCGGGAGGGACCTACGAGCAGTACTTC. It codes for CASSPQAGGTYEQYF.

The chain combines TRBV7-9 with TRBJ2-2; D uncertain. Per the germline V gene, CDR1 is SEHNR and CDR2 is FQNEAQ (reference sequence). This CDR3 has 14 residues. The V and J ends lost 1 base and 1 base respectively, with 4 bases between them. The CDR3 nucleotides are TGTGCCAGCAGCTTAGATCGGAACACCGGGGAGCTGTTTTTT. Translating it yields CASSLDRNTGELFF.

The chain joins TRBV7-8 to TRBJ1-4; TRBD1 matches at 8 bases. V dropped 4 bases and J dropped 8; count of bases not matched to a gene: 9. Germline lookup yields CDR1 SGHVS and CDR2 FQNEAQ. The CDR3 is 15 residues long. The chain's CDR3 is CASSSLTGAEEKLFF. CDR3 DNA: TGTGCCAGCAGCTCATTGACAGGGGCAGAAGAAAAACTGTTTTTT. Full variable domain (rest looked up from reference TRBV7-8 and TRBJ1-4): GAGVSQSPRYKVAKRGQDVALRCDPISGHVSLFWYQQALGQGPEFLTYFQNEAQLDKSGLPSDRFFAERPEGSVSTLKIQRTQQEDSAVYLCASSSLTGAEEKLFFGSGTQLSVL.

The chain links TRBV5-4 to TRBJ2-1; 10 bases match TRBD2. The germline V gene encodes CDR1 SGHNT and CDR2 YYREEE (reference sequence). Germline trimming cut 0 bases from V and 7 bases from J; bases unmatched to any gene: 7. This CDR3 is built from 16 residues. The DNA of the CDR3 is TGTGCCAGCAGCTTGGGAGCGGGAGGGTGGGCTAATGAGCAGTTCTTC. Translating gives CASSLGAGGWANEQFF.

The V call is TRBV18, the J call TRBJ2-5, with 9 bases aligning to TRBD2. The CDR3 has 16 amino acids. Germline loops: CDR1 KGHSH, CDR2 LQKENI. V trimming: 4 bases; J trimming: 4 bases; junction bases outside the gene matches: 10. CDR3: CASSLRPLAGVETQYF. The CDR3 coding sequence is TGTGCCAGCTCACTAAGACCGTTAGCGGGAGTAGAGACCCAGTACTTC.

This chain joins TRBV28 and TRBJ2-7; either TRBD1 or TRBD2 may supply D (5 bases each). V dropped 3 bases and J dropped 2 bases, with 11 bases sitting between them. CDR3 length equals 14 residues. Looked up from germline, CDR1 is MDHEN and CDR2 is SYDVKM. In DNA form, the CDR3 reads TGTGCCAGCAGTTTGGGGACCGGAGCCTACGAGCAGTACTTC. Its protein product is CASSLGTGAYEQYF.

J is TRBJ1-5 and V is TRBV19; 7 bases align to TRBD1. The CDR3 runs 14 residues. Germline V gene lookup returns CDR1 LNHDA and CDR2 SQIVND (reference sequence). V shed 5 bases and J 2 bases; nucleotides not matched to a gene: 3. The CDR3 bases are TGTGCCAGTAGTGCCACAGGGGGCAATCAGCCCCAGCATTTT. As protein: CASSATGGNQPQHF.

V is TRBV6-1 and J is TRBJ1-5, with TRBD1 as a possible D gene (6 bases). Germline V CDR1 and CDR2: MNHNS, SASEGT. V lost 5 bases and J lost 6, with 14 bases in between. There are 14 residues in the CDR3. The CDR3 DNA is TGTGCCAGCAGTCCGACAGGAGGGGGTCAGCCCCAGCATTTT. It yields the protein CASSPTGGGQPQHF.

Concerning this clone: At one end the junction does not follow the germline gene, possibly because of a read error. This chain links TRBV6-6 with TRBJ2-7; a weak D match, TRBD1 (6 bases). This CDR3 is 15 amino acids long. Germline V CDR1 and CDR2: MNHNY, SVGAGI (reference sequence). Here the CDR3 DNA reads TGTGTCAGCAGTTCCCCGACAGGATACTCCTACGAGCAGTACTTC. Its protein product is CVSSSPTGYSYEQYF.

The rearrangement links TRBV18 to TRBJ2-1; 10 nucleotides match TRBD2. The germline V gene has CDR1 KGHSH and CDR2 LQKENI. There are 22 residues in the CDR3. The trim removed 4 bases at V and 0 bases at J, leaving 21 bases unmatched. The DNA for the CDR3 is TGTGCCAGCTCACTGGGGACCCGACTAGCGGGCTTCGCCCAAAGCTCCTACAATGAGCAGTTCTTC. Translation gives CASSLGTRLAGFAQSSYNEQFF.

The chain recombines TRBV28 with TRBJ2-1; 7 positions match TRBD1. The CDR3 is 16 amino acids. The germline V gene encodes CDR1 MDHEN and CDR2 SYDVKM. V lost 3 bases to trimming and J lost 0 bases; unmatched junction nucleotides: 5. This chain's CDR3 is CASSFLPGGSYNEQFF. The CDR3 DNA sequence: TGTGCCAGCAGTTTTCTTCCAGGGGGCTCCTACAATGAGCAGTTCTTC.

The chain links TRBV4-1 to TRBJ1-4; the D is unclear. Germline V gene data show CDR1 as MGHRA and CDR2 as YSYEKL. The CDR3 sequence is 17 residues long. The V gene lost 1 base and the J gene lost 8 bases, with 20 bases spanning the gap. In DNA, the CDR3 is TGCGCCAGCAGCCAAGGGTCCTCAGTCTCATACCGGGAAAAACTGTTTTTT. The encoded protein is CASSQGSSVSYREKLFF.

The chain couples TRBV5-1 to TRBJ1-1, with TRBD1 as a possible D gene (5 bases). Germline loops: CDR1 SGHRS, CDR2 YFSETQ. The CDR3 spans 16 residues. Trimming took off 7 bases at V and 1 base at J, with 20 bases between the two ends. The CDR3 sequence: CASASFPDGGNTEAFF. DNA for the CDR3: TGCGCCAGCGCCTCGTTTCCCGACGGGGGGAACACTGAAGCTTTCTTT.

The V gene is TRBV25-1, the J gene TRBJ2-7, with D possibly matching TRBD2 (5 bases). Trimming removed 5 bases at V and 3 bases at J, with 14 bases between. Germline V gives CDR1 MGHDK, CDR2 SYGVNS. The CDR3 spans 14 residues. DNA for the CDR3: TGTGCCAGCAGTACCCGGACTCTAAACTACGAGCAGTACTTC. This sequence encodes CASSTRTLNYEQYF.

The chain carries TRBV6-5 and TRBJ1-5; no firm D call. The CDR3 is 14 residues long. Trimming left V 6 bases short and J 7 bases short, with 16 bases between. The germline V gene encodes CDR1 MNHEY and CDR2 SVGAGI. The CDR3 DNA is TGTGCCAGCAGCCTCGACCCTGGACGGCAGCCCCAGCATTTT. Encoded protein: CASSLDPGRQPQHF.

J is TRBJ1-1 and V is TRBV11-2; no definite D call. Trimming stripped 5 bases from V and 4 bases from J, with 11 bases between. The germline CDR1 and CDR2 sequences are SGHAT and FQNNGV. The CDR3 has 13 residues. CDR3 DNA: TGTGCCAGCAGCGTACAACTCGGCACTGAAGCTTTCTTT. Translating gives CASSVQLGTEAFF.

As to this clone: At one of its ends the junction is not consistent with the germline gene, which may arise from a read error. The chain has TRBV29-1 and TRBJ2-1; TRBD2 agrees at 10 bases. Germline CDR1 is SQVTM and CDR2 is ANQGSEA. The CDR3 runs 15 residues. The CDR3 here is CSAEAFGLADNKQFF. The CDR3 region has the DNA TGCAGCGCTGAGGCTTTTGGACTAGCGGACAATAAGCAGTTCTTC.

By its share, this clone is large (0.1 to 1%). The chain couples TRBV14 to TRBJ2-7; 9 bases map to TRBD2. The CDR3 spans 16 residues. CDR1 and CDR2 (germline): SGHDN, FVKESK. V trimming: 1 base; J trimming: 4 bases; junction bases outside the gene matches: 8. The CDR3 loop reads CASSQGGGLAYYEQYF. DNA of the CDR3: TGTGCCAGCAGCCAAGGAGGTGGACTAGCGTATTACGAGCAGTACTTC.

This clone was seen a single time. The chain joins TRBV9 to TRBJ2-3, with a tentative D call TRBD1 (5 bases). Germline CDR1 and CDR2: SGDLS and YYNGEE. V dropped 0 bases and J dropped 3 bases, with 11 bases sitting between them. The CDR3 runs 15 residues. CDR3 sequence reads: CASSVGGARTDTQYF. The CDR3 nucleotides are TGTGCCAGCAGCGTAGGTGGGGCTCGGACAGATACGCAGTATTTT.

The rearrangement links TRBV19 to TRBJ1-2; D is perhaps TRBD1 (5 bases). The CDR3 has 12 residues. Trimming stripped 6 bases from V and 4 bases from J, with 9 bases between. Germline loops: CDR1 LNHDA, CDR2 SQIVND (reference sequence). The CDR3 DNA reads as TGTGCCAGTAGGGACATGGGCTATGGCTACACCTTC. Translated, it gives CASRDMGYGYTF. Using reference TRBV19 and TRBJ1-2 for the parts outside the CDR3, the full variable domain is DGGITQSPKYLFRKEGQNVTLSCEQNLNHDAMYWYRQDPGQGLRLIYYSQIVNDFQKGDIAEGYSVSREKKESFPLTVTSAQKNPTAFYLCASRDMGYGYTFGSGTRLTVV.